This T cell receptor (beta chain) was sequenced in a study of blood T cell repertoires in COVID-19. Repertoires were generated with immunoSEQ multiplex PCR, while TCRdb's copy carries only in-frame clones and drops some. This table holds 200,000 to 250,000 clones, approximately 87% found once. The CDR3 is made up of 16 amino acids. With 2 bases removed from V and 5 bases from J, the gap between germline ends came to 19 bases. Germline loops: CDR1 SGHRS, CDR2 YFSETQ. The V and J genes are TRBV5-1 and TRBJ2-5; D perhaps matches TRBD1 (5 bases). The specimen sequenced was peripheral blood. The clonotype originates from a man in his 60s with acute or convalescent COVID-19. The CDR3 nucleotides read TGCGCCAGCAGCTTAGGACGGCAAAGGGGTGCGGAGACCCAGTACTTC. Translated: CASSLGRQRGAETQYF. The whole variable domain, filled in from reference TRBV5-1 and TRBJ2-5, reads KAGVTQTPRYLIKTRGQQVTLSCSPISGHRSVSWYQQTPGQGLQFLFEYFSETQRNKGNFPGRFSGRQFSNSRSEMNVSTLELGDSALYLCASSLGRQRGAETQYFGPGTRLLVL.